This TCR beta chain was profiled in a study of response to subunit inactivated influenza vaccine. Study observations and caveats: Researchers suggested that each seasonal influenza vaccination recruits few new T cells.

CDR1 is SGHAT, CDR2 FQNNGV, per germline. CDR3 size: 14 residues. Germline trimming cut 3 bases from V and 6 bases from J; bases unmatched to any gene: 5. There are many counts of this clonotype. Its antigen is undetermined. In TCRdb, the RT-PCR reads were re-called with MiXCR into one record per CDR3 protein. This sample has about 500,000 distinct CDR3 sequences, with around 7.9% found just once. The receptor's source is a man aged 45-69 years who received an inactivated influenza vaccine. This specimen was PBMCs from blood, taken around 25 months after vaccination. The rearrangement uses TRBV11-2 and TRBJ2-7, with 10 bases aligning to TRBD1. CDR3 nucleotide sequence: TGTGCCAGCAGCTTGCCGGGACAGGGGTCCGAGCAGTACTTC. It yields the protein CASSLPGQGSEQYF. The full variable domain, its missing parts supplied by reference TRBV11-2 and TRBJ2-7, is EAGVAQSPRYKIIEKRQSVAFWCNPISGHATLYWYQQILGQGPKLLIQFQNNGVVDDSQLPKDRFSAERLKGVDSTLKIQPAKLEDSAVYLCASSLPGQGSEQYFGPGTRLTVT.